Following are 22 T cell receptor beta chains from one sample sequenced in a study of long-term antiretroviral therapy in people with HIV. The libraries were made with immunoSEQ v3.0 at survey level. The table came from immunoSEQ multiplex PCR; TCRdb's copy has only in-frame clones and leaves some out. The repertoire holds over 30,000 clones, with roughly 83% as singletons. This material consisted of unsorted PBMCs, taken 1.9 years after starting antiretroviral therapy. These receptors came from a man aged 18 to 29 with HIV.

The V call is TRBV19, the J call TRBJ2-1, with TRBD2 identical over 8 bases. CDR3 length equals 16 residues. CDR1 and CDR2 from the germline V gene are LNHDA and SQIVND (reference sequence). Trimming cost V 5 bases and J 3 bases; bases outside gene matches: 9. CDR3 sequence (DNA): TGTGCCAGTAGTTTGGTCCTGGCGGGGGGCTACAATGAGCAGTTCTTC. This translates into CASSLVLAGGYNEQFF.

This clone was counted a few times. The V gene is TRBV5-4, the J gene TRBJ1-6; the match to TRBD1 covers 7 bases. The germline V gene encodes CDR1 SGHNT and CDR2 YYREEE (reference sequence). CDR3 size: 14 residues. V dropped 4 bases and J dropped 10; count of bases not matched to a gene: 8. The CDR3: CASSPDRESSPLHF. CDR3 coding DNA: TGTGCCAGCAGCCCAGACAGGGAGTCGTCACCCCTCCACTTT.

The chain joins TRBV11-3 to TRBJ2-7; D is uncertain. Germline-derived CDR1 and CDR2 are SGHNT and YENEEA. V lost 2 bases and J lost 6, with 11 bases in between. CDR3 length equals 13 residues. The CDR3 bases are TGTGCCAGCAGCTTAAACACTTACGGCGAGCAGTACTTC. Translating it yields CASSLNTYGEQYF.

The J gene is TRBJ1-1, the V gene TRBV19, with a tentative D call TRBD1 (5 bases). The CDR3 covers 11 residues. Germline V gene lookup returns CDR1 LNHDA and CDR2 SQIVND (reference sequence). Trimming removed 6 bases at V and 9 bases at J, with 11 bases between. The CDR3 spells CASRKTGKAFF. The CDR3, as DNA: TGTGCCAGTAGGAAAACAGGTAAAGCTTTCTTT.

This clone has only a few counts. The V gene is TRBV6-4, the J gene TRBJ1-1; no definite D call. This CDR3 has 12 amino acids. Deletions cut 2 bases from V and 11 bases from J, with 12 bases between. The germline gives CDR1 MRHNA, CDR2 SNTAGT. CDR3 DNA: TGTGCCAGCAGTGACAGGTTGGGGAAGGCTTTCTTT. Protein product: CASSDRLGKAFF.

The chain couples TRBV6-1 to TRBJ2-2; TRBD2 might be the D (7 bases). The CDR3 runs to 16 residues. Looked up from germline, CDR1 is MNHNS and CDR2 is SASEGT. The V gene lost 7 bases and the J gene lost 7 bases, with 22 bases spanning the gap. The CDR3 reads CASTEDLLGGLGELFF. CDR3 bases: TGTGCCAGCACTGAGGACCTTTTGGGGGGGCTCGGGGAGCTGTTTTTT.

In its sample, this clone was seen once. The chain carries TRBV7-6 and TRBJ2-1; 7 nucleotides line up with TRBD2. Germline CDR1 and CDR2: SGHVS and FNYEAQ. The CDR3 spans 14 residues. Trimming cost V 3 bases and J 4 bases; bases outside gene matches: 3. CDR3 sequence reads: CASSLGGDYNEQFF. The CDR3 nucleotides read TGTGCCAGCAGCTTGGGGGGGGATTACAATGAGCAGTTCTTC.

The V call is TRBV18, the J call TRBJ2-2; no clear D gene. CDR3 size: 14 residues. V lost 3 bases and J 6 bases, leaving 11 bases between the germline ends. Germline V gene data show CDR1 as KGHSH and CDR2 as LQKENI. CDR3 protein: CASSPDSIAGELFF. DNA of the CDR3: TGTGCCAGCTCACCCGACTCGATAGCCGGGGAGCTGTTTTTT.

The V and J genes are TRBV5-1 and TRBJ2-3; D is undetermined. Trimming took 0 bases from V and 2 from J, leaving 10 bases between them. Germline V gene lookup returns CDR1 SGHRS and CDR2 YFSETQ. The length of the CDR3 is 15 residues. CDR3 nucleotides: TGCGCCAGCAGCTTGGGGACCGGGTTCACAGATACGCAGTATTTT. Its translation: CASSLGTGFTDTQYF. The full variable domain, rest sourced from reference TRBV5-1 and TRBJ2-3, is KAGVTQTPRYLIKTRGQQVTLSCSPISGHRSVSWYQQTPGQGLQFLFEYFSETQRNKGNFPGRFSGRQFSNSRSEMNVSTLELGDSALYLCASSLGTGFTDTQYFGPGTRLTVL.

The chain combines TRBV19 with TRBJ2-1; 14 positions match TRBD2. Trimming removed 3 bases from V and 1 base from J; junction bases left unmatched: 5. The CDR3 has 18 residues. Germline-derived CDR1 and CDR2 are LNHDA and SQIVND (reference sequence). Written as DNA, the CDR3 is TGTGCCAGTAGTATCCCCCGACTAGCGGGGGGGTCCTACAATGAGCAGTTCTTC. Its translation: CASSIPRLAGGSYNEQFF. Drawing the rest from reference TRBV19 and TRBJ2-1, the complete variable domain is DGGITQSPKYLFRKEGQNVTLSCEQNLNHDAMYWYRQDPGQGLRLIYYSQIVNDFQKGDIAEGYSVSREKKESFPLTVTSAQKNPTAFYLCASSIPRLAGGSYNEQFFGPGTRLTVL.

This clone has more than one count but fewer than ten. The CDR3 loop reads CASSSDGFYEQYV. The CDR3 region has the DNA TGCGCCAGCAGCTCGGACGGATTTTACGAGCAGTACGTC. The rearrangement uses TRBV5-1 and TRBJ2-7; D gene unclear. Trimming took off 3 bases at V and 4 bases at J, with 11 bases between the two ends. The V gene's germline CDR1 is SGHRS and CDR2 YFSETQ. CDR3 length: 13 residues.

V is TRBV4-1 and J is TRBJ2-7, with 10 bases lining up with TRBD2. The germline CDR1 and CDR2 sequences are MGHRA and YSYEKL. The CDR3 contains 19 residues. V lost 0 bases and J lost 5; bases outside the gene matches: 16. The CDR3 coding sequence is TGCGCCAGCAGCCAAGAGGAAGGGGGAGCGGGGGGGCCGGCAGACGAGCAGTACTTC. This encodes CASSQEEGGAGGPADEQYF.

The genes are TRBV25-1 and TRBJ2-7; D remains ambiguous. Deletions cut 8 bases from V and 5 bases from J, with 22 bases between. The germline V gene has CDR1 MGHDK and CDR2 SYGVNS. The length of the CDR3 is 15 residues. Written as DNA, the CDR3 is TGTGCCAGCCAGCCCCCGCCAGGTTTAAGCCACGAGCAGTACTTC. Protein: CASQPPPGLSHEQYF.

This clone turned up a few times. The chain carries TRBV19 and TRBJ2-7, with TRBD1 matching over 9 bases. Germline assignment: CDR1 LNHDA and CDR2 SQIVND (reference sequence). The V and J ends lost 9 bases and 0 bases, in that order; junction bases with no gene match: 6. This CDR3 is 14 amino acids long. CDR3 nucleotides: TGTGCCAGCTCCGGGACAGGGAGCTCCTACGAGCAGTACGTC. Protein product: CASSGTGSSYEQYV.

The CDR3 sequence: CASTPARVQTEAFF. CDR3 nucleotide sequence: TGTGCCAGCACCCCGGCCAGGGTTCAGACTGAAGCTTTCTTT. The chain couples TRBV6-6 to TRBJ1-1, with a tentative D call TRBD1 (5 bases). CDR1 is MNHNY and CDR2 is SVGAGI in the germline V gene (reference sequence). The CDR3 has 14 residues. V was cut by 7 bases and J by 5 bases, with 17 bases left in between.

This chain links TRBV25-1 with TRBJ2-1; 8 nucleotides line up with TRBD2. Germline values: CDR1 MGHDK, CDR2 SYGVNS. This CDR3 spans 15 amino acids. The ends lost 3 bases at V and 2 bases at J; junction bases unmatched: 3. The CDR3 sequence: CASSDFSGAYNEQFF. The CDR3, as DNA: TGTGCCAGCAGTGATTTTAGCGGGGCCTACAATGAGCAGTTCTTC.

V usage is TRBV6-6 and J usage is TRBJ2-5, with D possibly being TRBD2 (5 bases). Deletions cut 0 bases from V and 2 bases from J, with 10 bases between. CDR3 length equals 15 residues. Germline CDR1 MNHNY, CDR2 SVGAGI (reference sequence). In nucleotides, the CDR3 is TGTGCCAGCAGTTACTCCGGCTCGGGACAAGAGACCCAGTACTTC. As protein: CASSYSGSGQETQYF.

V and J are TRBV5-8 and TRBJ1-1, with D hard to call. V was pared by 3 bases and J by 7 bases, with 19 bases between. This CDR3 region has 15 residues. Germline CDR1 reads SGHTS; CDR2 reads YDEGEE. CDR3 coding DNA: TGTGCCAGCAGCTCTGCCTCCGGGGTAGGACTTGAAGCTTTCTTT. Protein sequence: CASSSASGVGLEAFF.

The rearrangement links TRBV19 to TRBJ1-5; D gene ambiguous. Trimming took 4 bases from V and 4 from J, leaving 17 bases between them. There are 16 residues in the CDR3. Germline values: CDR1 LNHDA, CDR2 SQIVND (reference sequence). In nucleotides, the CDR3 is TGTGCCAGTAGTAAGGACGCCTGGGAGTGGAATCAGCCCCAGCATTTT. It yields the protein CASSKDAWEWNQPQHF.

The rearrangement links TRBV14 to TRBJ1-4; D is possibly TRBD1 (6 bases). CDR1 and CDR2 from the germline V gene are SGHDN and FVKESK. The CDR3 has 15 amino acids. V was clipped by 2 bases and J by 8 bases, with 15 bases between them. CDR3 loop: CASSQTLRGREKLFF. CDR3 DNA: TGTGCCAGCAGCCAAACTCTCCGGGGGCGGGAAAAACTGTTTTTT. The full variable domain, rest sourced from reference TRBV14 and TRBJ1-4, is EAGVTQFPSHSVIEKGQTVTLRCDPISGHDNLYWYRRVMGKEIKFLLHFVKESKQDESGMPNNRFLAERTGGTYSTLKVQPAELEDSGVYFCASSQTLRGREKLFFGSGTQLSVL.

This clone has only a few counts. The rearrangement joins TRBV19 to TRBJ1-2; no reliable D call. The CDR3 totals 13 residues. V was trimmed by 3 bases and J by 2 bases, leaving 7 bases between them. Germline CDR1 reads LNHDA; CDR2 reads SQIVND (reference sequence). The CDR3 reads CASSIDRNYGYTF. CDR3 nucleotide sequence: TGTGCCAGTAGTATTGACCGAAACTATGGCTACACCTTC.

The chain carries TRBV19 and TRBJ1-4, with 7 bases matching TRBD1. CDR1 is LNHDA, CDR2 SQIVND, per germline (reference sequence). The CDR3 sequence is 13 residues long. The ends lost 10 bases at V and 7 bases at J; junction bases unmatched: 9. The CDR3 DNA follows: TGTGCCACCTCCGGGACAGCCACTGAAAAACTGTTTTTT. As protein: CATSGTATEKLFF.